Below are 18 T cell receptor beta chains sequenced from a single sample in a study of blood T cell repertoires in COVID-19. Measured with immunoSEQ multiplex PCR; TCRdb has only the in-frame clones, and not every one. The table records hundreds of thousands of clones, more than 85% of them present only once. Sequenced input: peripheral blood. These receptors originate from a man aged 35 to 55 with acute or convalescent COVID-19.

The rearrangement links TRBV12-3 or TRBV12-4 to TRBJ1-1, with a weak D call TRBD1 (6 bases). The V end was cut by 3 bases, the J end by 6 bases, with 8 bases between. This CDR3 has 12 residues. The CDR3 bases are TGTGCCAGCAGTTTGGGGGGGCCTGAAGCTTTCTTT. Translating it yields CASSLGGPEAFF.

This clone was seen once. The CDR3: CATSPNPGVGTEAFF. As DNA, the CDR3 is TGTGCCACCAGCCCCAATCCGGGGGTAGGTACTGAAGCTTTCTTT. The chain couples TRBV15 to TRBJ1-1, with TRBD1 as a possible D gene (5 bases). The CDR3 sequence is 15 residues long. The germline CDR1 and CDR2 sequences are LNHNV and YYDKDF (reference sequence). Deletions cut 5 bases from V and 5 bases from J, with 18 bases between.

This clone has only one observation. DNA for the CDR3: TGTGCCAGCAGCCCAGGACAGGATGAGCAGTTCTTC. This translates into CASSPGQDEQFF. The chain links TRBV11-3 to TRBJ2-1; TRBD1 matches at 7 bases. The CDR3 spans 12 residues. CDR1 and CDR2 from the germline V gene are SGHNT and YENEEA. V trimming: 5 bases; J trimming: 8 bases; junction bases outside the gene matches: 3.

The CDR3 sequence: CASSGPGTGKNYEQYF. CDR3 nucleotide sequence: TGTGCCAGCAGCGGACCCGGGACAGGGAAAAATTACGAGCAGTACTTC. The chain combines TRBV9 with TRBJ2-7; the match to TRBD1 covers 9 bases. Germline CDR1 SGDLS, CDR2 YYNGEE. This CDR3 has 16 amino acids. The trim removed 3 bases at V and 4 bases at J, leaving 11 bases unmatched.

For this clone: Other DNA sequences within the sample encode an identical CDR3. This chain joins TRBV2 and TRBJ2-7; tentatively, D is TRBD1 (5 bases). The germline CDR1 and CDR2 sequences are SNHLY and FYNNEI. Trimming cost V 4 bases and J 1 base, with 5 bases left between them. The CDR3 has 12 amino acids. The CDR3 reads CASSGQSYEQYF. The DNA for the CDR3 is TGTGCCAGCAGTGGACAGTCCTACGAGCAGTACTTC.

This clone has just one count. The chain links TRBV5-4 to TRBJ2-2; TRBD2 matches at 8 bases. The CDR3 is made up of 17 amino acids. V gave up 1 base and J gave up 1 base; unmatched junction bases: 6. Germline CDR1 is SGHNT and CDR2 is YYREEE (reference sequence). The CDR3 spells CASSLRLAGLNTGELFF. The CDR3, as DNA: TGTGCCAGCAGCTTGCGTCTAGCGGGCTTGAACACCGGGGAGCTGTTTTTT.

CDR3 in amino acids: CASSFRPGTYEQYF. In DNA, the CDR3 is TGTGCCAGCAGTTTTCGTCCAGGGACCTACGAGCAGTACTTC. This chain uses TRBV27 with TRBJ2-7; a possible D gene is TRBD1 (5 bases). CDR3 length: 14 amino acids. Trimming removed 3 bases from V and 2 bases from J, with 11 bases in between. The germline CDR1 and CDR2 sequences are MNHEY and SMNVEV (reference sequence).

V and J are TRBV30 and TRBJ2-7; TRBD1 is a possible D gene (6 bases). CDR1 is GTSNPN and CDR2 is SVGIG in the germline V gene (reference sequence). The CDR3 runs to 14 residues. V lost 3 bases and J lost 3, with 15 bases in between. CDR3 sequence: CAWSLQGVIYEQYF. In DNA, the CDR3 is TGTGCCTGGAGCCTACAGGGAGTTATCTACGAGCAGTACTTC.

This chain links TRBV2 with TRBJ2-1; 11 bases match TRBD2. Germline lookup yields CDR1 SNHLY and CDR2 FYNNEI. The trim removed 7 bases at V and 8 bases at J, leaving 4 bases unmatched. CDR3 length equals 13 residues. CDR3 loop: CASMGLAVDEQFF. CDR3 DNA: TGTGCCAGCATGGGACTAGCGGTCGATGAGCAGTTCTTC.

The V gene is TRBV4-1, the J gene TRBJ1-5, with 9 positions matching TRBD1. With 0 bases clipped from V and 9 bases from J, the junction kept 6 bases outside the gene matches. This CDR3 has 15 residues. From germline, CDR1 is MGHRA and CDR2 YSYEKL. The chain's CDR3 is CASSQDETGGWPQHF. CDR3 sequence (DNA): TGCGCCAGCAGCCAAGATGAGACAGGGGGATGGCCCCAGCATTTT.

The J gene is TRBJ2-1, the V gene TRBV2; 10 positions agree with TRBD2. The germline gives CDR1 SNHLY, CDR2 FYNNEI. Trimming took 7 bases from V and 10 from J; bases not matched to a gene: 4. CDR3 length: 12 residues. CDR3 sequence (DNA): TGTGCCAGCAAGGCGACTAGCGGGGAGCAGTTCTTC. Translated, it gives CASKATSGEQFF.

The CDR3: CASSSYFYRGNTGELFF. The CDR3 coding sequence is TGTGCCAGCAGCTCATATTTTTACAGGGGTAACACCGGGGAGCTGTTTTTT. The chain links TRBV5-6 to TRBJ2-2; TRBD1 aligns across 7 bases. CDR1 SGHDT and CDR2 YYEEEE come from the germline V gene. The V gene end was trimmed by 3 bases and the J gene end by 2 bases; junction bases not matched to a gene: 10. This CDR3 is built from 17 residues.

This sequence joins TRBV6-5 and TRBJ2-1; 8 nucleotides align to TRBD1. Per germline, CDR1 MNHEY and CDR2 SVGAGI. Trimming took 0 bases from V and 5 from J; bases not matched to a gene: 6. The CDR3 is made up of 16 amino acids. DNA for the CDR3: TGTGCCAGCAGTTACTCGGTCAGGGGGCATAACAATGAGCAGTTCTTC. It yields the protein CASSYSVRGHNNEQFF.

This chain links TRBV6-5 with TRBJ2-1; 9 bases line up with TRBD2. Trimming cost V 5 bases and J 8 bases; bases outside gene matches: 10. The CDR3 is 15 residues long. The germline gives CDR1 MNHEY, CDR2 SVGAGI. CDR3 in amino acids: CASSPWRRGGDEQFF. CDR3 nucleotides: TGTGCCAGCAGTCCTTGGCGGCGGGGGGGCGATGAGCAGTTCTTC.

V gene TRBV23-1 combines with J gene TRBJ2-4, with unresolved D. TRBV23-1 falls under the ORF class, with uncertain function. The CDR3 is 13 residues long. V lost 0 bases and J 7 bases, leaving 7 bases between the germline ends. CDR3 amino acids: CASSQSVENIQYF. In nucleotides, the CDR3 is TGCGCCAGCAGTCAATCGGTGGAGAACATTCAGTACTTC.

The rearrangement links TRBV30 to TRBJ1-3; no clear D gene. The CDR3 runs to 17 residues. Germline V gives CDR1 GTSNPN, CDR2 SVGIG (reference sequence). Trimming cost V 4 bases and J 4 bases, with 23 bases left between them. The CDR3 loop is CAWTTGGVTYAGNTIYF. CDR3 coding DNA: TGTGCCTGGACCACTGGAGGAGTTACTTACGCGGGAAACACCATATATTTT.

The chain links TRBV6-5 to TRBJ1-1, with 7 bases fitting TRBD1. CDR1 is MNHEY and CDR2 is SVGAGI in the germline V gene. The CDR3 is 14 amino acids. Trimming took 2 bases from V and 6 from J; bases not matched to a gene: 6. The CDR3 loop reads CASSYNRGVSEAFF. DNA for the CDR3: TGTGCCAGCAGTTACAACAGGGGAGTTTCTGAAGCTTTCTTT.

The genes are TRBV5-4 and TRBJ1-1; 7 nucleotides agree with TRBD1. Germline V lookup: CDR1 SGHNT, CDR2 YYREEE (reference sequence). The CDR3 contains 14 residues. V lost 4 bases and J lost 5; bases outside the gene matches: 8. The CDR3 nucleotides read TGTGCCAGCAGCCGGGACAGTGGATCGACTGAAGCTTTCTTT. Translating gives CASSRDSGSTEAFF.